This TCR beta chain was profiled in a study of T cell responses to AZD1222 COVID-19 vaccine (dated by TCRdb to the early 2020s). About the full investigation: AZD1222 recipients whose second dose came at about 4 weeks and those whose second dose came at about 12 weeks were combined into one group, since spike-specific TCR depth and breadth did not differ between the two schedules. A total of 233 trial participants underwent TCR sequencing, of whom approximately 210 received two doses of AZD1222 and roughly 25 received two doses of the MenACWY control vaccine. Trial participants were enrolled by age into 18-55, 56-69 and 70-plus year subgroups, with about 150, 28 and 57 TCR-sequenced participants respectively. Study-wide findings and limitations: Conclusions about previously exposed vaccinees are limited, since just five or six AZD1222 recipients were seropositive for SARS-CoV-2 at baseline. Reportedly, close to half of the unique spike-specific TCRs recognized epitopes lying outside the regions that are mutated in the B.1.351 and B.1.1.7 variants. In the small 56-69-year group, the increase in depth fell short of significance, most likely because of low power. Because no day 14 peak-response samples were available, the repertoires could be characterized only after the peak T cell response. The whole spike protein was spanned by vaccine-associated CD4 TCRs, and dominant responses were seen in regions 160-218 and 743-854. After two AZD1222 doses, spike-specific TCR breadth and depth were significantly higher than at day 0 and than in MenACWY recipients. Participants were mostly white British and included more females than males, and it was suggested by the authors that clonal diversity may have been underestimated.

The CDR3 regions of human TCRbeta chains were analyzed by immunosequencing. Per the source publication's procedure: Repertoire TCRs were matched against a reference library of SARS-CoV-2-specific TCRs generated with the MIRA antigen-specificity platform. Breadth meant the fraction of unique TCRs that were SARS-CoV-2-associated, whereas depth meant the fraction of total T cells that were SARS-CoV-2-associated. Using the MIRA data, every spike-specific TCR was mapped to the spike region that the TCR reacted to and assigned to either a CD4 or a CD8 class. Log10-transformed breadth and depth values were compared by one-way ANOVA with Sidak's multiple comparisons tests. The immuneACCESS repertoire file appears here via TCRdb, limited to in-frame rearrangements. These files lack a portion of the clones; in checked studies, under half of the deficit traces to unresolved V genes, and the cause of the others is not known. V and J calls plus clone size are reproduced from that table; the DNA served to infer D and trimming. In this sample the table shows 200,000 or so clones, over 80% of which occur a single time. The ten largest account for 5% to 7.5% of the sample.

The CDR3 covers 17 residues, taking in both the cysteine and the phenylalanine. Left in the record is the CDR3 DNA by itself, 51 bases read in frame from the first base. The germline V gene supplies CDR1 SGHAT and CDR2 FQNNGV. Cut back by 0 bases and 2 bases, the V and J ends lie 14 bases apart. In the case of this clone: It has no known antigen specificity. No quality values exist for individual bases; no much larger clone is one base distant.

The time point label here, explained by the study, means: baseline before first vaccination. Samples from vaccinated people were obtained from the UK trials COV001 and COV002, which included a single-blind randomized controlled phase 2/3 trial of AZD1222 (ChAdOx1 nCoV-19) in healthy adults. For TCRbeta chain sequencing, PBMC samples were collected from trial participants at day 0 and at day 28 after the second dose. This sequence uses TRBV11-2 and TRBJ2-1; the D gene could be TRBD1 or TRBD2, each one agreeing over 6 bases. Sequences were derived from peripheral blood, sampled on day 0 of AZD1222 vaccination. This clonotype was obtained from an adult in good health. The DNA sequence follows: TGTGCCAGCAGCTTAGATCGAGGGGGGCGCGCCTACAATGAGCAGTTCTTC. Translated, it reads CASSLDRGGRAYNEQFF. With the portions outside the CDR3 filled from the reference TRBV11-2 and TRBJ2-1 genes, the complete variable region becomes EAGVAQSPRYKIIEKRQSVAFWCNPISGHATLYWYQQILGQGPKLLIQFQNNGVVDDSQLPKDRFSAERLKGVDSTLKIQPAKLEDSAVYLCASSLDRGGRAYNEQFFGPGTRLTVL.